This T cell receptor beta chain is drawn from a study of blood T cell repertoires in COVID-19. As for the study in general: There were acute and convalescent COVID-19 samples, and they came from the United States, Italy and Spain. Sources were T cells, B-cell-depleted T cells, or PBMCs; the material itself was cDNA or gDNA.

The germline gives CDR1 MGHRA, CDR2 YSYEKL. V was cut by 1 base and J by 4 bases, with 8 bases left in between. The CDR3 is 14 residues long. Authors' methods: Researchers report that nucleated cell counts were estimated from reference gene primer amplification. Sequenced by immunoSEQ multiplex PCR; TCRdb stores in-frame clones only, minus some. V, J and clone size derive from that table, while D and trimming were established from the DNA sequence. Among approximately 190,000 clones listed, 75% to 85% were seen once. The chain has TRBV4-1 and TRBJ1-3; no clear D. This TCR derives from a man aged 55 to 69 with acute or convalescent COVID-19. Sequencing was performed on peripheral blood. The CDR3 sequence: CASSQAWRGNTIYF. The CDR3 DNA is TGCGCCAGCAGCCAAGCGTGGAGGGGAAACACCATATATTTT.